What follows are 5 T cell receptor beta chains derived from one specimen sequenced in a study of cytomegalovirus exposure and HLA in healthy donors. The PCR ran on 60 Vbeta and 13 Jbeta primers. Only in-frame clones appear in the TCRdb table, and some are missing; sequencing was by immunoSEQ multiplex PCR. Found here are 90,000 to 100,000 clones, approximately 76% of them singletons; the top ten hold under 20%. The specimen was PBMCs. These receptors came from a woman aged 55-69 years in good health and CMV-seropositive.

This clone was counted a few times. The J gene is TRBJ1-1, the V gene TRBV5-6; 9 bases agree with TRBD1. Germline V lookup: CDR1 SGHDT, CDR2 YYEEEE. The J segment lost 3 bases and the V segment lost 3 bases, leaving 3 bases of the junction unmatched. The CDR3 length is 14 residues. The CDR3 DNA is TGTGCCAGCAGCTGGGGACAGGGACACACTGAAGCTTTCTTT. Amino acids: CASSWGQGHTEAFF. The full variable domain, its missing parts supplied by reference TRBV5-6 and TRBJ1-1, is DAGVTQSPTHLIKTRGQQVTLRCSPKSGHDTVSWYQQALGQGPQFIFQYYEEEERQRGNFPDRFSGHQFPNYSSELNVNALLLGDSALYLCASSWGQGHTEAFFGQGTRLTVV.

The chain joins TRBV6-1 to TRBJ2-7, with D unresolved. The CDR3 runs to 12 residues. Trimming took 1 base from V and 3 from J, leaving 4 bases between them. Germline-derived CDR1 and CDR2 are MNHNS and SASEGT. CDR3 residues: CASSEGHYEQYF. Written as DNA, the CDR3 is TGTGCCAGCAGTGAAGGACACTACGAGCAGTACTTC.

This chain joins TRBV10-3 and TRBJ2-5; 9 bases are shared with TRBD2. The CDR3 covers 16 residues. V was pared by 3 bases and J by 3 bases, with 8 bases of the junction left unmatched. The germline V gene encodes CDR1 ENHRY and CDR2 SYGVKD. In DNA, the CDR3 is TGTGCCATCAGTGACTTGAGGCTAGCGGGAAAAGAGACCCAGTACTTC. Amino acids: CAISDLRLAGKETQYF.

The V call is TRBV27, the J call TRBJ1-2; D gene unclear. This CDR3 is built from 14 residues. CDR1 and CDR2 from the germline V gene are MNHEY and SMNVEV (reference sequence). Trimming pared 8 bases from V and 5 bases from J, leaving 18 bases between. Here the CDR3 DNA reads TGTGCCAGCGAATTTGGGCCGGAGGCTTATGGCTACACCTTC. Protein: CASEFGPEAYGYTF.

The CDR3 nucleotides are TGTGCCAGTGAAAGGGGAGGAAATCAGCCCCAGCATTTT. Amino acid sequence: CASERGGNQPQHF. The rearrangement uses TRBV19 and TRBJ1-5, with D possibly matching TRBD1 (5 bases). This CDR3 has 13 residues. V was shortened by 8 bases and J by 4 bases, with 12 bases between the two germline ends. Germline V gene sequence: CDR1 LNHDA, CDR2 SQIVND (reference sequence).